The subject of this entry is one TCR beta chain. Its antigen is not known. The data belong to a study of T cell responses to AZD1222 COVID-19 vaccine. Repertoires were generated with immunoSEQ multiplex PCR, while TCRdb's copy carries only in-frame clones and drops some. In the table there are about 93,000 clones, approximately 83% of which are singletons. The germline V and J ends were trimmed by 2 bases and 13 bases, with 12 bases remaining between them. CDR3 length: 12 residues. CDR1 ENHRY and CDR2 SYGVKD come from the germline V gene. Study-level results: Clonal diversity was possibly underestimated, and white British individuals and females predominated among donors.

The chain links TRBV10-3 to TRBJ2-1, with D perhaps matching TRBD2 (5 bases). The source of this sequence is an adult in good health. The sequences come from peripheral blood, collected on day 0 of AZD1222 vaccination. CDR3 DNA: TGTGCCATCAGTGAGGAGCTAGCTGGTCAGTTCTTC. It specifies CAISEELAGQFF.